These 30 T cell receptor beta chains originate from one sample sequenced in a study of radiation and T cells in renal cell carcinoma. Clones were sequenced by immunoSEQ multiplex PCR, and TCRdb holds only the in-frame ones, with some missing. The sample holds some 78,000 clones; 89% are singletons and the top ten take 4.5% to 7%. Time point in this sample: blood 4 weeks post-SBRT, at nephrectomy. Specified treatment: 15 Gy SBRT to primary tumor, nephrectomy 4 weeks later. The specimen comprised blood, sampled from a patient whose treatment included radiotherapy and nephrectomy. The source is a woman between 70 and 85 years old with renal cell carcinoma.

This chain connects TRBV5-6 to TRBJ2-2, with TRBD2 identical over 12 bases. Germline lookup yields CDR1 SGHDT and CDR2 YYEEEE. With 0 bases clipped from V and 2 bases from J, the junction kept 5 bases outside the gene matches. The CDR3 is 18 residues long. The CDR3, as DNA: TGTGCCAGCAGCTTGGGACTAGCGGGGGAGATAAACACCGGGGAGCTGTTTTTT. Protein: CASSLGLAGEINTGELFF.

The J gene is TRBJ2-1, the V gene TRBV5-1, with TRBD2 matching over 9 bases. This CDR3 region has 15 residues. Germline V gene sequence: CDR1 SGHRS, CDR2 YFSETQ. The ends lost 0 bases at V and 9 bases at J; junction bases unmatched: 7. CDR3 coding DNA: TGCGCCAGCAGCTTGGTTGGCGGGGGGGCCGGTGAGCAGTTCTTC. Residues: CASSLVGGGAGEQFF. Supplemented by reference TRBV5-1 and TRBJ2-1, the full variable domain reads KAGVTQTPRYLIKTRGQQVTLSCSPISGHRSVSWYQQTPGQGLQFLFEYFSETQRNKGNFPGRFSGRQFSNSRSEMNVSTLELGDSALYLCASSLVGGGAGEQFFGPGTRLTVL.

This chain connects TRBV7-9 to TRBJ1-5; D uncertain. The CDR3 has 14 residues. The V and J ends lost 5 bases and 0 bases respectively, with 8 bases between them. Germline-derived CDR1 and CDR2 are SEHNR and FQNEAQ (reference sequence). CDR3 sequence: CASSPVGSNQPQHF. In DNA, the CDR3 is TGTGCCAGCAGCCCAGTAGGTAGCAATCAGCCCCAGCATTTT.

The chain uses TRBV9 and TRBJ2-3, with 10 positions matching TRBD2. The V gene's germline CDR1 is SGDLS and CDR2 YYNGEE. Trimming took 0 bases from V and 5 from J; bases not matched to a gene: 9. The CDR3 runs to 17 residues. Here the CDR3 DNA reads TGTGCCAGCAGCGTAGACCCAGCGGGGGGGCCGCGAGATACGCAGTATTTT. Translated, it gives CASSVDPAGGPRDTQYF.

The chain joins TRBV28 to TRBJ1-3; perhaps TRBD1 as D (6 bases). The V and J ends lost 1 base and 2 bases respectively, with 9 bases between them. CDR3 length: 15 residues. Germline CDR1 is MDHEN and CDR2 is SYDVKM. Here the CDR3 reads CASSLSAGAGNTIYF. The CDR3 DNA reads as TGTGCCAGCAGTTTATCGGCAGGGGCTGGAAACACCATATATTTT.

As regards this clone: At one end the junction does not follow the germline gene, possibly because of a read error. V is TRBV7-6 and J is TRBJ2-7; the match to TRBD2 covers 12 bases. Per the germline V gene, CDR1 is SGHVS and CDR2 is FNYEAQ. The CDR3 length is 13 residues. CDR3 residues: CASSSLAGGPLHF. CDR3 sequence (DNA): TGTGCCAGCAGCTCTCTAGCGGGGGGGCCCCTCCACTTC.

The gene calls are TRBV5-1 and TRBJ2-7; the D gene is possibly TRBD1 (6 bases). Germline values: CDR1 SGHRS, CDR2 YFSETQ. V dropped 0 bases and J dropped 1 base, with 8 bases sitting between them. The CDR3 totals 14 residues. CDR3 nucleotides: TGCGCCAGCAGCTTGGCGACAGGTTCCTACGAGCAGTACTTC. Its protein product is CASSLATGSYEQYF.

CDR3 residues: CASSLVQVQTGELFF. As DNA, the CDR3 is TGTGCCAGCAGCTTAGTACAGGTTCAGACCGGGGAGCTGTTTTTT. This chain links TRBV7-2 with TRBJ2-2; D may be TRBD1 (5 bases). This CDR3 comprises 15 residues. Germline CDR1 is SGHTA and CDR2 is FQGNSA. Trimming removed 1 base from V and 5 bases from J, with 11 bases in between.

Regarding this clone: Germline and junction disagree at one end, which may indicate a read error. The same CDR3 can be traced to other DNA sequences in this sample. The chain employs TRBV28 and TRBJ1-1; D not resolved. Germline V CDR1 and CDR2: MDHEN, SYDVKM. The CDR3 sequence is 14 residues long. The CDR3 here is CASSLSKPNTEAFF. In DNA, the CDR3 is TGTGCCAGTAGTTTATCCAAGCCGAACACTGAAGCTTTCTTT.

This chain joins TRBV7-8 and TRBJ2-5; D may be TRBD1 (7 bases). CDR3 length: 16 amino acids. Deletions cut 6 bases from V and 0 bases from J, with 17 bases between. The germline V gene has CDR1 SGHVS and CDR2 FQNEAQ. The DNA of the CDR3 is TGTGCCAGCAGGCAGGGGGGCCCGTTATACCAAGAGACCCAGTACTTC. This translates into CASRQGGPLYQETQYF.

The V and J genes are TRBV7-9 and TRBJ1-2, with D possibly matching TRBD1 (5 bases). CDR3 size: 14 residues. Germline-derived CDR1 and CDR2 are SEHNR and FQNEAQ (reference sequence). V was cut by 2 bases and J by 2 bases, with 9 bases left in between. In nucleotides, the CDR3 is TGTGCCAGCAGCTTACCGGGGGGGAACTATGGCTACACCTTC. Amino acids: CASSLPGGNYGYTF.

The chain recombines TRBV9 with TRBJ2-7, with D possibly matching TRBD1 (6 bases). V gave up 0 bases and J gave up 2 bases, with 12 bases separating them. The V gene's germline CDR1 is SGDLS and CDR2 YYNGEE. This CDR3 is built from 15 residues. As DNA, the CDR3 is TGTGCCAGCAGCGTAGAACAGGGAGCTACCTACGAGCAGTACTTC. This gives the protein CASSVEQGATYEQYF. The whole variable domain, filled in from reference TRBV9 and TRBJ2-7, reads DSGVTQTPKHLITATGQRVTLRCSPRSGDLSVYWYQQSLDQGLQFLIQYYNGEERAKGNILERFSAQQFPDLHSELNLSSLELGDSALYFCASSVEQGATYEQYFGPGTRLTVT.

The chain couples TRBV6-5 to TRBJ2-3; 8 nucleotides align to TRBD2. V gave up 6 bases and J gave up 5 bases; unmatched junction bases: 7. Germline V CDR1 and CDR2: MNHEY, SVGAGI. The CDR3 has 14 residues. CDR3 nucleotide sequence: TGTGCCAGCAGGGGCGCGGGGGGAGGAGATACGCAGTATTTT. Protein: CASRGAGGGDTQYF.

The chain has TRBV2 and TRBJ1-2, with a possible D match to TRBD1 (6 bases). The CDR3 is 11 amino acids. V dropped 4 bases and J dropped 8 bases, with 8 bases sitting between them. Germline V gives CDR1 SNHLY, CDR2 FYNNEI. The CDR3: CASSAGAGYTF. The CDR3, as DNA: TGTGCCAGCAGTGCAGGGGCCGGCTACACCTTC.

Only one count was recorded for this clone. The rearrangement uses TRBV19 and TRBJ1-2; TRBD1 is a possible D gene (6 bases). The CDR3 sequence is 15 residues long. Per germline, CDR1 LNHDA and CDR2 SQIVND (reference sequence). V was pared by 5 bases and J by 2 bases, with 15 bases between. The CDR3, as DNA: TGTGCCAGTAGTCCCACAGGGCAAAGCAACTATGGCTACACCTTC. This translates into CASSPTGQSNYGYTF.

V and J are TRBV7-2 and TRBJ1-1; TRBD1 aligns across 8 bases. Germline values: CDR1 SGHTA, CDR2 FQGNSA. The junction had 6 bases not matched to a gene; V was cut back by 3 bases and J by 3 bases. The CDR3 is 15 residues long. The CDR3 here is CASSLGRGRDTEAFF. The CDR3 DNA is TGTGCCAGCAGCTTGGGCAGGGGGCGCGACACTGAAGCTTTCTTT. Complete variable domain (other parts from reference TRBV7-2 and TRBJ1-1): GAGVSQSPSNKVTEKGKDVELRCDPISGHTALYWYRQSLGQGLEFLIYFQGNSAPDKSGLPSDRFSAERTGGSVSTLTIQRTQQEDSAVYLCASSLGRGRDTEAFFGQGTRLTVV.

This chain uses TRBV4-1 with TRBJ2-1; 7 positions match TRBD2. J lost 4 bases, V lost 3 bases, and 15 bases had no gene match. CDR3 length: 18 residues. Germline V gene lookup returns CDR1 MGHRA and CDR2 YSYEKL. This chain's CDR3 is CASSQIAAGTTGYNEQFF. In DNA, the CDR3 is TGCGCCAGCAGCCAGATAGCAGCGGGGACCACTGGATACAATGAGCAGTTCTTC.

The chain combines TRBV4-3 with TRBJ2-1, with 12 bases fitting TRBD2. The CDR3 has 16 residues. Germline V lookup: CDR1 LGHNA, CDR2 YSLEER. Trimming took 3 bases from V and 8 from J; bases not matched to a gene: 8. Written as DNA, the CDR3 is TGCGCCAGCAGCCAGGGCCTAGCGGGGGGGCTCCATGAGCAGTTCTTC. Translation gives CASSQGLAGGLHEQFF.

The CDR3 sequence is CASSLGSAASPLHF. The DNA of the CDR3 is TGTGCCAGCAGCTTAGGCTCCGCGGCCTCACCCCTCCACTTT. This chain uses TRBV11-2 with TRBJ1-6, with D hard to call. The CDR3 has 14 residues. The V gene's germline CDR1 is SGHAT and CDR2 FQNNGV. Trimming left V 1 base short and J 10 bases short, with 11 bases between. Combining the CDR3 with reference TRBV11-2 and TRBJ1-6 gives the whole variable domain EAGVAQSPRYKIIEKRQSVAFWCNPISGHATLYWYQQILGQGPKLLIQFQNNGVVDDSQLPKDRFSAERLKGVDSTLKIQPAKLEDSAVYLCASSLGSAASPLHFGNGTRLTVT.

This clone appeared a few times. This chain links TRBV29-1 with TRBJ1-1, with a possible D match to TRBD1 (5 bases). V was shortened by 5 bases and J by 8 bases, with 12 bases between the two germline ends. Germline loops: CDR1 SQVTM, CDR2 ANQGSEA. The CDR3 sequence is 11 residues long. The CDR3: CSVQRGTEAFF. For the CDR3, the DNA is TGCAGCGTTCAAAGGGGCACCGAAGCTTTCTTT.

This sequence joins TRBV7-2 and TRBJ1-2; D is perhaps TRBD1 (5 bases). The CDR3 has 14 amino acids. CDR1 is SGHTA and CDR2 is FQGNSA in the germline V gene. Between the trimmed V and J ends, which lost 0 bases and 3 bases, there was a span of 8 bases. CDR3 in DNA: TGTGCCAGCAGCTTAGCGACGGGGGACTATGGCTACACCTTC. This codes for CASSLATGDYGYTF.

CDR3 sequence: CASSQRQGTYEQYF. The CDR3 DNA sequence: TGCGCCAGCAGCCAACGGCAGGGGACCTACGAGCAGTACTTC. The chain combines TRBV4-3 with TRBJ2-7; a possible D gene is TRBD1 (6 bases). CDR1 LGHNA and CDR2 YSLEER come from the germline V gene. The CDR3 has 14 amino acids. The V gene lost 2 bases and the J gene lost 2 bases, with 10 bases spanning the gap.

The chain combines TRBV27 with TRBJ2-7; 8 nucleotides agree with TRBD1. The junction had 5 bases not matched to a gene; V was cut back by 5 bases and J by 2 bases. The germline V gene encodes CDR1 MNHEY and CDR2 SMNVEV (reference sequence). The length of the CDR3 is 14 residues. CDR3 in amino acids: CASSRGQGPYEQYF. CDR3 bases: TGTGCCAGCAGTCGCGGACAGGGCCCCTACGAGCAGTACTTC.

The rearrangement joins TRBV7-8 to TRBJ2-3; D gene uncertain. This CDR3 has 16 amino acids. Trimming took off 4 bases at V and 0 bases at J, with 14 bases between the two ends. Germline-derived CDR1 and CDR2 are SGHVS and FQNEAQ. Written as DNA, the CDR3 is TGTGCCAGCAGCTCAAAACGGCTCTCTAGCACAGATACGCAGTATTTT. This translates into CASSSKRLSSTDTQYF.

V usage is TRBV5-4 and J usage is TRBJ2-7; 12 bases line up with TRBD2. Germline lookup yields CDR1 SGHNT and CDR2 YYREEE (reference sequence). Losses at the gene ends were 3 bases for V and 5 bases for J; bases not matched to a gene: 12. CDR3 length equals 17 residues. The CDR3, as DNA: TGTGCCAGCAGCTCCTCTAGCGGGGGGGCCGCAGTCCACGAGCAGTACTTC. Translation gives CASSSSSGGAAVHEQYF.

V and J are TRBV6-1 and TRBJ2-3, with 8 bases that match TRBD1. Germline V gene lookup returns CDR1 MNHNS and CDR2 SASEGT. V was pared by 1 base and J by 0 bases, with 6 bases of the junction left unmatched. The CDR3 is 17 residues long. The CDR3 region is CASSEVQGASSTDTQYF. The CDR3 DNA is TGTGCCAGCAGTGAAGTCCAGGGGGCGTCTAGCACAGATACGCAGTATTTT.

The V and J genes are TRBV4-3 and TRBJ1-1; tentative D call: TRBD1 (6 bases). Per the germline V gene, CDR1 is LGHNA and CDR2 is YSLEER. Trimming shortened V by 4 bases and J by 0 bases, and 12 bases separated the two germline ends. The CDR3 runs to 15 residues. The CDR3 loop reads CASSPAGVMNTEAFF. DNA of the CDR3: TGCGCCAGCAGCCCAGCAGGGGTCATGAACACTGAAGCTTTCTTT.

The J gene is TRBJ1-5, the V gene TRBV6-1, with D maybe TRBD1 (6 bases). The CDR3 is made up of 13 amino acids. Germline V gives CDR1 MNHNS, CDR2 SASEGT. Trimming took off 11 bases at V and 1 base at J, with 12 bases between the two ends. The CDR3 loop reads CAGGQPSNQPQHF. Written as DNA, the CDR3 is TGTGCCGGGGGACAACCAAGCAATCAGCCCCAGCATTTT.

The V and J genes are TRBV5-1 and TRBJ2-1, with a possible D match to TRBD1 (5 bases). Trimming took off 3 bases at V and 1 base at J, with 8 bases between the two ends. CDR3 length: 14 residues. In germline, CDR1 is SGHRS, CDR2 YFSETQ. CDR3 region: CASSSTVSYNEQFF. CDR3 DNA: TGCGCCAGCAGCTCGACAGTTTCCTACAATGAGCAGTTCTTC.

The chain joins TRBV4-3 to TRBJ2-2, with 7 bases lining up with TRBD1. The V and J ends lost 2 bases and 0 bases, in that order; junction bases with no gene match: 3. Germline V CDR1 and CDR2: LGHNA, YSLEER. This CDR3 has 16 amino acids. CDR3: CASSQTGVPNTGELFF. CDR3 nucleotide sequence: TGCGCCAGCAGCCAAACAGGGGTTCCGAACACCGGGGAGCTGTTTTTT.